This T cell receptor beta chain emerged from a study of T cells in Graves' hyperthyroidism and ophthalmopathy. Whole-study context: Peripheral blood was taken when the disease was first diagnosed, before any treatment began.

General study findings and limits: Blood also carried most thyroid clonotypes expanded above 0.001. Patients with ophthalmopathy were separated from those with stable hyperthyroidism by a 13 V-J model.

It was RNA transcripts that yielded the amplified TCR beta CDR3 regions. The HTBI primer set was used in a first-round RT-PCR of the TCR CDR3. TCRdb itself ran the multiplex PCR reads through MiXCR, one entry per CDR3 protein. Among over 300,000 distinct CDR3 sequences listed, roughly 14% were seen once. The CDR3 extends over 15 amino acids. Per germline, CDR1 LNHNV and CDR2 YYDKDF (reference sequence). Trimming at V came to 4 bases and at J to 3 bases, leaving 7 bases not matched to a gene. This clonotype was counted many times. What it binds is unknown. The sequencing sample was made of blood. This chain links TRBV15 with TRBJ1-1; 8 bases are shared with TRBD1. The clonotype was recovered from a woman aged 55-69 years with Graves' hyperthyroidism. CDR3 region: CATSTPRDRYTEAFF. CDR3 DNA sequence: TGTGCCACCAGCACCCCCCGGGACAGGTACACTGAAGCTTTCTTT.